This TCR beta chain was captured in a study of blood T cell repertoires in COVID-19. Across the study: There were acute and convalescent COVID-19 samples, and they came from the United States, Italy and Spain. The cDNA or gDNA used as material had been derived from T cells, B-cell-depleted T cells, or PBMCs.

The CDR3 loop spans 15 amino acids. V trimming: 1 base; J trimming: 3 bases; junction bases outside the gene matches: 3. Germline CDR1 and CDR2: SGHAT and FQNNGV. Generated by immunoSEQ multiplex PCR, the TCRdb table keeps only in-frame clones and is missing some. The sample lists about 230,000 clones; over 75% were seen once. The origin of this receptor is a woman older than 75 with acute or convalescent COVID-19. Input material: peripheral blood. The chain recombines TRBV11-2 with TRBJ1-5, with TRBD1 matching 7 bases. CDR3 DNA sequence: TGTGCCAGCAGCTTAGGACAGGGTGCCAATCAGCCCCAGCATTTT. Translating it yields CASSLGQGANQPQHF.